The T cell receptor (beta chain) under discussion was sequenced for a study of blood T cell repertoires in COVID-19. Study information: COVID-19 samples, acute and convalescent, were from the United States, Italy and Spain. PBMCs, B-cell-depleted T cells, or T cells provided the cDNA or gDNA that made up the material.

Authors' processing steps: Estimation of nucleated cell counts was performed using reference gene primer amplification. The assay was immunoSEQ multiplex PCR, and TCRdb's table has in-frame clones only and misses some. V and J calls plus clone size are reproduced from that table; the DNA served to infer D and trimming. The sample carries under 150,000 clones, 88% recorded once. The CDR3 covers 14 residues. CDR1 and CDR2 from the germline V gene are SGHTA and FQGTGA. J gave up 4 bases and V 5 bases, and 6 bases lay outside the gene matches. Sequenced: peripheral blood. The chain is built from TRBV7-3 and TRBJ2-3, with 7 bases aligning to TRBD2. The sequence was obtained from a woman aged 65 to 85 who had recovered from COVID-19. The CDR3 is CASSVGGGPDTQYF. The CDR3 DNA is TGTGCCAGCAGCGTCGGCGGGGGTCCAGATACGCAGTATTTT.